Each of the 8 T cell receptor beta chains below was sequenced from the same sample in a study of patients and donors after allogeneic stem cell transplantation. TCRdb reanalysed the RT-PCR reads using MiXCR and keeps one entry per CDR3 protein. The table includes about 110,000 distinct CDR3 sequences, over 30% detected once. Sequencing used blood, either unsorted or a sorted T cell fraction (not recorded which). Source of these receptors: a human donor who was either an allogeneic HSCT recipient or a stem cell or donor lymphocyte infusion donor (not recorded which). It is not recorded whose cells these are; they may come from a transplant donor.

The chain recombines TRBV5-1 with TRBJ2-1; D not resolved. The V gene's germline CDR1 is SGHRS and CDR2 YFSETQ. This CDR3 region has 15 residues. Trimming shortened V by 0 bases and J by 4 bases, and 11 bases separated the two germline ends. Here the CDR3 DNA reads TGCGCCAGCAGCTTGGCCCCAGCCTTATACAATGAGCAGTTCTTC. Translated, it gives CASSLAPALYNEQFF.

This clonotype was seen a handful of times. The CDR3 DNA reads TGTGCCACCAGTCCGACCCTACATAGTGGCTATGGCTACACCTTC. Its protein product is CATSPTLHSGYGYTF. This chain uses TRBV15 with TRBJ1-2; D is uncertain. The germline V and J ends were trimmed by 6 bases and 4 bases, with 18 bases remaining between them. The germline gives CDR1 LNHNV, CDR2 YYDKDF (reference sequence). The CDR3 length is 15 residues.

The chain is built from TRBV5-6 and TRBJ1-1; tentative D call: TRBD1 (6 bases). Germline loops: CDR1 SGHDT, CDR2 YYEEEE. V lost 2 bases to trimming and J lost 8 bases, with 10 bases between them. The length of the CDR3 is 12 residues. The CDR3 DNA follows: TGTGCCAGCAGCTTCGGCGACAGGGAAGCTTTCTTT. It is translated as CASSFGDREAFF.

This clonotype was recorded once. This chain uses TRBV20-1 with TRBJ2-1; 13 positions match TRBD2. The CDR3 is 14 residues long. Germline CDR1 reads DFQATT; CDR2 reads SNEGSKA (reference sequence). With 7 bases clipped from V and 8 bases from J, the junction kept 8 bases outside the gene matches. CDR3 sequence reads: CSVRTSGSSYEQFF. The CDR3 region has the DNA TGCAGTGTACGGACTAGCGGGAGCAGCTATGAGCAGTTCTTC.

The sample holds one count of this clonotype. The chain joins TRBV7-2 to TRBJ2-2; a possible D gene is TRBD1 (6 bases). Germline V gives CDR1 SGHTA, CDR2 FQGNSA. V lost 4 bases and J 6 bases, leaving 9 bases between the germline ends. The length of the CDR3 is 13 residues. The CDR3 sequence is CASSYRVAGELFF. The DNA for the CDR3 is TGTGCCAGCAGCTACAGGGTGGCCGGGGAGCTGTTTTTT.

The chain's CDR3 is CSVEARDGYTF. The CDR3 region has the DNA TGCAGCGTTGAAGCCAGGGACGGCTACACCTTC. This sequence joins TRBV29-1 and TRBJ1-2; possibly TRBD1 for D (5 bases). The germline V gene encodes CDR1 SQVTM and CDR2 ANQGSEA. Trimming stripped 1 base from V and 8 bases from J, with 8 bases between. This CDR3 comprises 11 residues. Variable domain in full (rest from reference TRBV29-1 and TRBJ1-2): SAVISQKPSRDICQRGTSLTIQCQVDSQVTMMFWYRQQPGQSLTLIATANQGSEATYESGFVIDKFPISRPNLTFSTLTVSNMSPEDSSIYLCSVEARDGYTFGSGTRLTVV.

This clonotype was detected a few times. This chain links TRBV12-3 or TRBV12-4 with TRBJ1-1; possible D gene TRBD1, 6 bases. This CDR3 has 17 residues. Trimming took 5 bases from V and 0 from J, leaving 19 bases between them. The CDR3, as DNA: TGTGCCAGCAGTGTTACTATCTTGGCAGGGGTGAACACTGAAGCTTTCTTT. It encodes CASSVTILAGVNTEAFF.

The V and J genes are TRBV27 and TRBJ1-2; D call uncertain. Between the trimmed V and J ends, which lost 5 bases and 3 bases, there was a span of 10 bases. Germline lookup yields CDR1 MNHEY and CDR2 SMNVEV (reference sequence). The CDR3 is 13 amino acids. CDR3 sequence reads: CASSPYIHYGYTF. In DNA form, the CDR3 reads TGTGCCAGCAGTCCCTATATCCACTATGGCTACACCTTC.